Following are 23 T cell receptor beta chains from one sample sequenced in a study of monozygotic twins with inflammatory bowel disease (dated by TCRdb to the late 2010s). The library was built by means of 5' RACE. The listed sequencing device is Illumina HiSeq 2500. TCRdb reprocessed the reads and assigns one entry to each CDR3 protein sequence, leaving out DNA. The sample's clone listing holds 300,000 to 450,000 distinct CDR3 sequences. Jointly, the top ten make up approximately 2.8% of the sample. Sequencing was carried out using blood. These receptors were obtained from a human donor with ulcerative colitis or Crohn's disease, or a healthy co-twin of an affected twin (not recorded which).

This rearrangement joins TRBV12-3 or TRBV12-4 to TRBJ1-1; as DNA is missing, the TRBD1 call by TCRdb cannot be tested. This CDR3 has 15 amino acids. The CDR3 loop is CASSPLFPMNTEAFF.

V and J are TRBV18 and TRBJ2-7. The CDR3 covers 16 residues. The V gene's germline CDR1 is KGHSH and CDR2 LQKENI. The CDR3 spells CASSPIQSNLVYEQYF.

The gene calls are TRBV6-2 or TRBV6-3 and TRBJ2-1; as DNA is missing, the TRBD2 call by TCRdb cannot be tested. Germline CDR1 reads MNHEY; CDR2 reads SVGEGT. There are 14 residues in the CDR3. Here the CDR3 reads CASIPQGGRDEQFF.

The V call is TRBV20-1, the J call TRBJ2-7; the TCRdb call, TRBD2, lacks DNA for checking. This CDR3 region has 15 residues. Germline values: CDR1 DFQATT, CDR2 SNEGSKA (reference sequence). This CDR3 is CSASATSGGAYEQYF.

The gene calls are TRBV20-1 and TRBJ2-1; TCRdb's D call, TRBD1, is unchecked because there is no DNA. Germline-derived CDR1 and CDR2 are DFQATT and SNEGSKA (reference sequence). This CDR3 is built from 13 residues. The CDR3 region is CSATGGFWNEQFF.

The chain couples TRBV12-3 or TRBV12-4 to TRBJ1-6; lacking DNA, the TRBD1 call made by TCRdb goes unchecked. The CDR3 extends over 16 amino acids. The CDR3 protein is CASSLAGQGSNSPLHF.

V gene TRBV4-3 combines with J gene TRBJ1-5; the D gene TCRdb calls, TRBD1, cannot be checked with no DNA. The CDR3 runs 16 residues. The germline V gene has CDR1 LGHNA and CDR2 YSLEER. This chain's CDR3 is CASSPGQGTGNQPQHF.

The J gene is TRBJ2-3, the V gene TRBV5-6. This CDR3 region has 15 residues. CDR1 is SGHDT, CDR2 YYEEEE, per germline. CDR3 in amino acids: CASSLTNDRADTQYF.

V is TRBV3-1 and J is TRBJ2-2; without DNA, the TCRdb call of TRBD2 cannot be checked. Looked up from germline, CDR1 is LGHDT and CDR2 is YNNKEL (reference sequence). CDR3 length: 15 amino acids. CDR3 sequence: CASSPGLVNTGELFF. Full variable domain (outside the CDR3, taken from reference TRBV3-1 and TRBJ2-2): DTAVSQTPKYLVTQMGNDKSIKCEQNLGHDTMYWYKQDSKKFLKIMFSYNNKELIINETVPNRFSPKSPDKAHLNLHINSLELGDSAVYFCASSPGLVNTGELFFGEGSRLTVL.

The chain recombines TRBV25-1 with TRBJ2-7; the D call of TRBD1 rests on TCRdb alone, since no DNA is present to check it. This CDR3 has 14 residues. The germline CDR1 and CDR2 sequences are MGHDK and SYGVNS. CDR3 in amino acids: CASSRDLGRDEQYF.

The gene calls are TRBV12-3 or TRBV12-4 and TRBJ1-2; absent DNA, TCRdb's TRBD1 call cannot be checked. The CDR3 extends over 13 amino acids. The chain's CDR3 is CASSRVGGGGYTF.

The chain recombines TRBV27 with TRBJ2-1; no DNA is available, so the TRBD2 call from TCRdb remains unchecked. The CDR3 is made up of 16 amino acids. The germline gives CDR1 MNHEY, CDR2 SMNVEV (reference sequence). Here the CDR3 reads CASSLFSRGGYNEQFF.

The chain has TRBV5-6 and TRBJ2-5; the TCRdb D gene call, TRBD2, has no DNA to confirm it. The germline CDR1 and CDR2 sequences are SGHDT and YYEEEE. This CDR3 region has 15 residues. CDR3 protein: CASSLVRVGGETQYF.

This chain uses TRBV5-1 with TRBJ1-1. The germline V gene encodes CDR1 SGHRS and CDR2 YFSETQ. The length of the CDR3 is 15 residues. CDR3 loop: CASSWDGRTDTEAFF.

This chain connects TRBV5-1 to TRBJ1-4. Germline CDR1 is SGHRS and CDR2 is YFSETQ. The CDR3 length is 14 residues. CDR3 sequence: CASSSQPGGEKLFF.

This chain uses TRBV6-1 with TRBJ1-4. Germline values: CDR1 MNHNS, CDR2 SASEGT. The CDR3 is 14 amino acids. CDR3 loop: CASSADNANEKLFF.

The V gene is TRBV3-1, the J gene TRBJ2-4; TCRdb returns TRBD2, unconfirmable since there is no DNA. The CDR3 is made up of 17 amino acids. CDR1 and CDR2 (germline): LGHDT, YNNKEL (reference sequence). The CDR3: CASSQGVGTTLMDIQYF.

The chain carries TRBV7-9 and TRBJ1-6; TCRdb names TRBD1, which stays unverified in the absence of DNA. There are 16 residues in the CDR3. Germline V gene sequence: CDR1 SEHNR, CDR2 FQNEAQ (reference sequence). CDR3 sequence reads: CASSRGQGFYNSPLHF.

The chain joins TRBV3-1 to TRBJ1-1; TCRdb's D call, TRBD1, is unchecked because there is no DNA. Germline values: CDR1 LGHDT, CDR2 YNNKEL (reference sequence). CDR3 length equals 18 residues. The chain's CDR3 is CASSQDLTPGALGPEAFF.

CDR3 sequence reads: CASSAFSGELFF. The V gene is TRBV9, the J gene TRBJ2-2. This CDR3 comprises 12 residues. The germline CDR1 and CDR2 sequences are SGDLS and YYNGEE.

The chain combines TRBV29-1 with TRBJ2-7. CDR3 length: 12 amino acids. CDR1 and CDR2 from the germline V gene are SQVTM and ANQGSEA. The CDR3 reads CSVVGSTYEQYF.

V and J are TRBV10-3 and TRBJ2-1. The CDR3 is 13 residues long. Germline V gives CDR1 ENHRY, CDR2 SYGVKD. The chain's CDR3 is CAISESLYNEQFF.

The genes are TRBV16 and TRBJ2-1; there is no DNA to check the TCRdb D call of TRBD2. Germline loops: CDR1 KGHSY, CDR2 FQNENV. The CDR3 totals 15 residues. CDR3 residues: CASSLPGGGADEQFF. Supplemented by reference TRBV16 and TRBJ2-1, the full variable domain reads GEEVAQTPKHLVRGEGQKAKLYCAPIKGHSYVFWYQQVLKNEFKFLISFQNENVFDETGMPKERFSAKCLPNSPCSLEIQATKLEDSAVYFCASSLPGGGADEQFFGPGTRLTVL.